These 2 T cell receptor beta chains originate from one sample sequenced in a study of cytomegalovirus exposure and HLA in healthy donors (dated by TCRdb to the late 2010s). Library preparation was by the immunoSEQ multiplex PCR assay. For the multiplex PCR, a mixture combining 60 forward primers for TCR Vbeta segments and 13 reverse primers for TCR Jbeta segments was used. TCRdb retrieved this table from immuneACCESS and kept in-frame rearrangements only. Not all clones are present; in checked studies, unresolved V genes account for under half, and no reason is known for the remainder. The sample table records around 100,000 clones; 74% of these occur just once. Approximately 2.5% of the sample goes to the ten largest clones. The sequenced sample was PBMCs. The receptors were sampled from a man in his forties or fifties in good health and CMV-seropositive.

This clone was counted a single time. The gene calls are TRBV19 and TRBJ2-6; unclear D gene. The germline CDR1 and CDR2 sequences are LNHDA and SQIVND (reference sequence). The CDR3 sequence is 16 residues long. V dropped 1 base and J dropped 0 bases, with 7 bases sitting between them. The CDR3 here is CASSIGGSSGANVLTF. The CDR3 coding sequence is TGTGCCAGTAGTATAGGAGGAAGCTCTGGGGCCAACGTCCTGACTTTC.

The chain links TRBV15 to TRBJ2-7, with 9 nucleotides matching TRBD1. This CDR3 comprises 15 residues. Germline V lookup: CDR1 LNHNV, CDR2 YYDKDF (reference sequence). Germline trimming cut 3 bases from V and 3 bases from J; bases unmatched to any gene: 6. The DNA for the CDR3 is TGTGCCACCAGCAGCGTCTGGGACAGGGACTACGAGCAGTACTTC. The encoded protein is CATSSVWDRDYEQYF. Full variable domain (remainder filled in from reference TRBV15 and TRBJ2-7): DAMVIQNPRYQVTQFGKPVTLSCSQTLNHNVMYWYQQKSSQAPKLLFHYYDKDFNNEADTPDNFQSRRPNTSFCFLDIRSPGLGDTAMYLCATSSVWDRDYEQYFGPGTRLTVT.